This T cell receptor beta chain was profiled in a study of blood T cell repertoires in COVID-19. The assay was immunoSEQ multiplex PCR, and TCRdb's table has in-frame clones only and misses some. This sample yields approximately 70,000 clones, of which around 84% are seen a single time; 11% belongs to the top ten. From germline, CDR1 is SGHAT and CDR2 FQNNGV. The V end was cut by 6 bases, the J end by 5 bases, with 17 bases between. CDR3 length: 15 residues. The TCR comes from a man in his 70s with active or convalescent COVID-19. The chain combines TRBV11-2 with TRBJ2-1, with D tentatively TRBD1 (5 bases). The sample taken for sequencing was peripheral blood. As DNA, the CDR3 is TGTGCCAGCAGGTCCTCACGGTCAGGGAACAATGAGCAGTTCTTC. Its translation is CASRSSRSGNNEQFF.